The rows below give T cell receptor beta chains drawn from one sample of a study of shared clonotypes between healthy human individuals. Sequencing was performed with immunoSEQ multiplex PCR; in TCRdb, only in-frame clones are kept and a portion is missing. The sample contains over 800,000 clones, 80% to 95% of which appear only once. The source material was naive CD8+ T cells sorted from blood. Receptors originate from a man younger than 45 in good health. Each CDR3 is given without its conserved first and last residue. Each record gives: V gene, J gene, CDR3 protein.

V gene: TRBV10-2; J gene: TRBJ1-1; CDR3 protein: ASTETGGTEAF
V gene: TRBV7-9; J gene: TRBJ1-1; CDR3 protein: ASSSPSGAPSTEAF
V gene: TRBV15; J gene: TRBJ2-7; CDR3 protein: ATSRVGDGSYEQY
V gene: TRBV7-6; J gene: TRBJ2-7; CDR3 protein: ASSPRQRGSYEQY
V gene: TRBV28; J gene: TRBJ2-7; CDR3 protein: ASHGTISVYEQY
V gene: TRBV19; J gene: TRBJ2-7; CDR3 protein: ASSMSGGTYEQY
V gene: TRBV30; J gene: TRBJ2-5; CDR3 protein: AWETSGTETQY
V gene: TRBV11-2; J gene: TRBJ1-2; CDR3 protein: ASSLVGHTNYGYT
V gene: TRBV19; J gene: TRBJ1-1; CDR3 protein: ASSTSGYRDFNTEAF
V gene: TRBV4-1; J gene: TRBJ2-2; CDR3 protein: ASSQGDRGRTGELF
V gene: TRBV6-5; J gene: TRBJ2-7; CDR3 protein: ASSPGFGEQY
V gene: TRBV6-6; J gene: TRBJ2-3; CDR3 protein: ASSYRSGRAGDTQY
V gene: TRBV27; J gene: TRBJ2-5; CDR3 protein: ASSLSLGQGTLETQY
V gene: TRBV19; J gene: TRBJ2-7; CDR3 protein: ASRLRDGSYEQY
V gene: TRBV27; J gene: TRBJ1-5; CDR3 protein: ASSLSVGSNQPQH
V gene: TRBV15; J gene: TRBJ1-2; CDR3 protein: ATSRRGHYGYT
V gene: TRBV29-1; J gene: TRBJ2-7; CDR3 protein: SVADSSYEQY
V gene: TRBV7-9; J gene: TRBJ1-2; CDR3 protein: ASSLASGVYGYT
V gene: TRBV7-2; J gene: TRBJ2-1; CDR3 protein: ASSSGLAGGNEQF
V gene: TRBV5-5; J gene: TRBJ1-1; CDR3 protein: ASSLVQGDTEAF
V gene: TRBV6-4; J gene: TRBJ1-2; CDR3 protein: ASSDTPGVGNGYT
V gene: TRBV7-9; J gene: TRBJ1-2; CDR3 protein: ASSLLDREGSYT
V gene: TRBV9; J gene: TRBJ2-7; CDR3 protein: ASSVESLGVADEQY
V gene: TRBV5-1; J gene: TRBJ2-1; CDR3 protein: ASSFRQNNEQF
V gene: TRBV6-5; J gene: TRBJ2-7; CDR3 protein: ASSYRDRPYEQY
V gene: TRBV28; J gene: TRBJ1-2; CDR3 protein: ASSLIPGPNYGYT
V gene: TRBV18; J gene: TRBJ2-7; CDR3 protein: ASSPAAPREQY
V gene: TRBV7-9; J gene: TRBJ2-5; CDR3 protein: ASSLAQETQY
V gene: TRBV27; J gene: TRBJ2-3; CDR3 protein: ASSSLGGSADTQY
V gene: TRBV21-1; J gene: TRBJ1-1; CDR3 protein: ASSKEKQDGLKFTEAF
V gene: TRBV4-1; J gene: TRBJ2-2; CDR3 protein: ASSALGGLNTGELF
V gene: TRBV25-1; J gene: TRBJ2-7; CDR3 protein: ASSEPGHEQY
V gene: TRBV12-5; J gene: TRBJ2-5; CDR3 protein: ASGLVPLGCETQY
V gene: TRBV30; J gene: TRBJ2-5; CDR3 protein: AWSNAGVETQY
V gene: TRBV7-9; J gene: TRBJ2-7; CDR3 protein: ASSSQRPEQY
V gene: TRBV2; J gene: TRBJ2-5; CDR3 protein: ASSGLAGNQETQY
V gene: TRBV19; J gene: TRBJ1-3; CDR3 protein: ASSILPTGSGNTIY
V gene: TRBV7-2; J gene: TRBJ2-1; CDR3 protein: ASSSLSGSYNEQF
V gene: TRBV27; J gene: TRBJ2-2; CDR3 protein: ANPLAGGGNTGELF
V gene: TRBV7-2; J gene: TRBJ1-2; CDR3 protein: ASSLIDGGHSLVSYGYT
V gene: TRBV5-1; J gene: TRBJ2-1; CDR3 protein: ASSSLAGGPRGYNEQF
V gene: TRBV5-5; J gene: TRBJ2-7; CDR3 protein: ASSLRGGLFFYEQY
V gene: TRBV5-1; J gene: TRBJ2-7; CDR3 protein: ASSFETGGYEQY
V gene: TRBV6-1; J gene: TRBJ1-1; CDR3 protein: ASSDYVRTNTEAF
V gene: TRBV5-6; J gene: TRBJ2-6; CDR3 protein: ASSWISGANVLT
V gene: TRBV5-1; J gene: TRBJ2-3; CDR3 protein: ASSLGQGRTDTQY
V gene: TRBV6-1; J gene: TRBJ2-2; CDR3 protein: ASSEFWGDETLF
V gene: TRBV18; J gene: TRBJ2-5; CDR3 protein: ASSPERETQY
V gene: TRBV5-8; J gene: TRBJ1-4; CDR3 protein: ASSFRTGNEKLF
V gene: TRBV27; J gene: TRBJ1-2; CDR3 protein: ASSLKIMGYGYT
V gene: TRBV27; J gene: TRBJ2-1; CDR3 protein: ASSLTLAGSYNEQF
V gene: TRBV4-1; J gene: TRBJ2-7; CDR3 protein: ASSQATGSYEQY
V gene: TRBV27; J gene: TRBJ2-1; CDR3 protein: ATVTRDWANEQF